This T cell receptor beta chain was profiled in a study of cytomegalovirus exposure and HLA in healthy donors. Germline CDR1 and CDR2: KGHSH and LQKENI. Trimming cost V 0 bases and J 5 bases, with 5 bases left between them. This CDR3 spans 12 amino acids. PCR involved 60 Vbeta and 13 Jbeta primers. Sequenced by immunoSEQ multiplex PCR; TCRdb stores in-frame clones only, minus some. The sample shows around 100,000 clones, roughly four fifths of them seen only once. The V call is TRBV18, the J call TRBJ2-7; tentative D call: TRBD2 (5 bases). This TCR was sampled from a man aged 45-65 years in good health and CMV-seronegative. Source material: PBMCs. The CDR3 DNA reads as TGTGCCAGCTCACCACCCGGGGACGAGCAGTACTTC. It yields the protein CASSPPGDEQYF.